What follows are 30 T cell receptor beta chains derived from one specimen sequenced in a study of blood T cell repertoires in COVID-19. Libraries were prepared by immunoSEQ multiplex PCR; TCRdb keeps only in-frame clonotypes and omits some of them. The sample carries fewer than 500,000 clones, about nine tenths recorded once. The material sequenced was peripheral blood. The source is a woman aged 30 to 39 with active or convalescent COVID-19.

This rearrangement joins TRBV19 to TRBJ2-3; 10 bases map to TRBD2. The junction had 9 bases not matched to a gene; V was cut back by 3 bases and J by 6 bases. The CDR3 spans 16 residues. The germline V gene encodes CDR1 LNHDA and CDR2 SQIVND (reference sequence). The CDR3 region is CASSIPAGLALDTQYF. The CDR3 bases are TGTGCCAGTAGTATTCCAGCGGGACTAGCGCTCGATACGCAGTATTTT.

The J gene is TRBJ2-1, the V gene TRBV30; no clear D. The V end lost 1 base, the J end lost 9 bases, and 10 bases lay between the germline ends. CDR3 length: 12 amino acids. Germline lookup yields CDR1 GTSNPN and CDR2 SVGIG (reference sequence). For the CDR3, the DNA is TGTGCCTGGAGTGGTCTGGCAGGTGAGCAGTTCTTC. Protein product: CAWSGLAGEQFF.

This clone was picked up one time. The rearrangement joins TRBV18 to TRBJ2-2, with TRBD1 matching over 8 bases. The CDR3 runs to 16 residues. After removal of 4 bases from V and 6 bases from J, the junction contained 10 bases not matched to a gene. Per germline, CDR1 KGHSH and CDR2 LQKENI. The CDR3 sequence is CASSHAQGAYPGELFF. CDR3 sequence (DNA): TGTGCCAGCTCACACGCCCAGGGGGCTTACCCCGGGGAGCTGTTTTTT.

The gene calls are TRBV29-1 and TRBJ1-2; maybe TRBD1 (5 bases). There are 12 residues in the CDR3. CDR1 is SQVTM, CDR2 ANQGSEA, per germline. V was cut by 7 bases and J by 4 bases, with 13 bases left in between. The CDR3 here is CSAGEGSYGYTF. CDR3 sequence (DNA): TGCAGCGCCGGGGAGGGGAGCTATGGCTACACCTTC.

The CDR3 region has the DNA TGTGCCAGCAGCTTATCCAGCGGGGGGAGCTCCTACGAGCAGTACTTC. Its translation: CASSLSSGGSSYEQYF. The V and J genes are TRBV5-4 and TRBJ2-7; 9 nucleotides agree with TRBD2. V lost 2 bases, J lost 0 bases, and 6 bases stayed unmatched. Germline CDR1 is SGHNT and CDR2 is YYREEE (reference sequence). The CDR3 sequence is 16 residues long. Based on the CDR3 plus reference TRBV5-4 and TRBJ2-7, the full variable domain is ETGVTQSPTHLIKTRGQQVTLRCSSQSGHNTVSWYQQALGQGPQFIFQYYREEENGRGNFPPRFSGLQFPNYSSELNVNALELDDSALYLCASSLSSGGSSYEQYFGPGTRLTVT.

This chain uses TRBV6-5 with TRBJ2-1, with TRBD2 matching 8 bases. Trimming cost V 5 bases and J 2 bases; bases outside gene matches: 5. CDR1 and CDR2 from the germline V gene are MNHEY and SVGAGI. CDR3 size: 15 residues. The CDR3 here is CASSLAGPTYNEQFF. The CDR3 DNA follows: TGTGCCAGCAGTCTAGCGGGCCCGACCTACAATGAGCAGTTCTTC.

The chain uses TRBV7-9 and TRBJ2-2; D is unclear. Germline CDR1 is SEHNR and CDR2 is FQNEAQ (reference sequence). Trimming stripped 5 bases from V and 3 bases from J, with 10 bases between. The CDR3 sequence is 14 residues long. The CDR3 loop reads CASSPKDYTGELFF. The CDR3, as DNA: TGTGCCAGCAGCCCTAAAGACTACACCGGGGAGCTGTTTTTT.

This chain joins TRBV29-1 and TRBJ1-5, with D perhaps matching TRBD1 (6 bases). Germline V lookup: CDR1 SQVTM, CDR2 ANQGSEA. Trimming shortened V by 7 bases and J by 3 bases, and 16 bases separated the two germline ends. There are 14 residues in the CDR3. CDR3 sequence (DNA): TGCAGCGCCTTCGGACAGCTCCTCAATCAGCCCCAGCATTTT. This translates into CSAFGQLLNQPQHF.

This rearrangement joins TRBV7-8 to TRBJ1-1; D is unresolved. CDR3 length: 16 amino acids. Germline CDR1 reads SGHVS; CDR2 reads FQNEAQ. V was shortened by 4 bases and J by 0 bases, with 15 bases between the two germline ends. CDR3 amino acids: CASSSSLGKVNTEAFF. The DNA for the CDR3 is TGTGCCAGCAGCTCGTCCCTAGGTAAGGTGAACACTGAAGCTTTCTTT.

This sequence joins TRBV9 and TRBJ2-6; 8 bases map to TRBD1. The germline gives CDR1 SGDLS, CDR2 YYNGEE. This CDR3 has 17 amino acids. Trimming took 3 bases from V and 0 from J; bases not matched to a gene: 5. The CDR3 DNA reads as TGTGCCAGCAGCGGATGGACAGGGCCCTCTGGGGCCAACGTCCTGACTTTC. It encodes CASSGWTGPSGANVLTF.

The chain uses TRBV9 and TRBJ2-1; D may be TRBD2 (5 bases). This CDR3 has 15 amino acids. Trimming removed 0 bases from V and 12 bases from J, with 19 bases in between. Per germline, CDR1 SGDLS and CDR2 YYNGEE. CDR3 DNA: TGTGCCAGCAGCGTAGCCCCCCTAAGCCACGCGGGGCAGTTCTTC. It codes for CASSVAPLSHAGQFF.

The chain has TRBV6-5 and TRBJ2-7, with D perhaps TRBD1 (5 bases). There are 14 residues in the CDR3. With 3 bases removed from V and 2 bases from J, the gap between germline ends came to 11 bases. In germline, CDR1 is MNHEY, CDR2 SVGAGI. This chain's CDR3 is CASSYGQGTYEQYF. CDR3 sequence (DNA): TGTGCCAGCAGTTATGGGCAGGGCACCTACGAGCAGTACTTC.

V is TRBV30 and J is TRBJ1-6; D is ambiguous. Germline loops: CDR1 GTSNPN, CDR2 SVGIG (reference sequence). V gave up 1 base and J gave up 0 bases, with 7 bases separating them. There are 15 residues in the CDR3. The CDR3, as DNA: TGTGCCTGGAGTGACGAGGTCTCCTATAATTCACCCCTCCACTTT. Translation gives CAWSDEVSYNSPLHF. The full variable domain, completed using reference TRBV30 and TRBJ1-6, is SQTIHQWPATLVQPVGSPLSLECTVEGTSNPNLYWYRQAAGRGLQLLFYSVGIGQISSEVPQNLSASRPQDRQFILSSKKLLLSDSGFYLCAWSDEVSYNSPLHFGNGTRLTVT.

J is TRBJ1-3 and V is TRBV18; D is uncertain. With 2 bases removed from V and 0 bases from J, the gap between germline ends came to 5 bases. The CDR3 has 14 amino acids. Per germline, CDR1 KGHSH and CDR2 LQKENI. CDR3 sequence reads: CASSPTDSGNTIYF. The DNA for the CDR3 is TGTGCCAGCTCACCAACAGACTCTGGAAACACCATATATTTT.

V gene TRBV5-4 combines with J gene TRBJ2-5; the D gene is possibly TRBD1 (6 bases). The CDR3 covers 15 residues. Germline CDR1 reads SGHNT; CDR2 reads YYREEE (reference sequence). V lost 2 bases and J 4 bases, leaving 15 bases between the germline ends. This CDR3 is CASSFEDSLGETQYF. CDR3 in DNA: TGTGCCAGCAGCTTTGAGGACAGTCTAGGAGAGACCCAGTACTTC.

This clone was seen once. This chain joins TRBV5-6 and TRBJ2-3; weak D call: TRBD2 (6 bases). The germline gives CDR1 SGHDT, CDR2 YYEEEE. This CDR3 spans 17 amino acids. The V and J ends lost 4 bases and 2 bases respectively, with 20 bases between them. CDR3 sequence: CASSPGDIMADTDTQYF. The CDR3 bases are TGTGCCAGCAGCCCGGGGGATATTATGGCCGACACAGATACGCAGTATTTT.

J is TRBJ1-5 and V is TRBV19; TRBD1 matches 7 bases. J was trimmed by 1 base and V by 3 bases; bases with no gene match: 0. This CDR3 is 14 amino acids long. Germline V gene lookup returns CDR1 LNHDA and CDR2 SQIVND (reference sequence). CDR3 sequence: CASSMGQSNQPQHF. In DNA, the CDR3 is TGTGCCAGTAGTATGGGACAGAGCAATCAGCCCCAGCATTTT.

This clone was recorded only once. This chain links TRBV4-1 with TRBJ2-1; D gene uncertain. Trimming took off 1 base at V and 5 bases at J, with 6 bases between the two ends. From germline, CDR1 is MGHRA and CDR2 YSYEKL. The CDR3 has 13 amino acids. The CDR3 DNA reads as TGCGCCAGCAGCCAAGGCCGGGACAATGAGCAGTTCTTC. Residues: CASSQGRDNEQFF.

CDR3 DNA: TGTGCCAGCAGCTACTTATTCGACAGACGAGACGGTGAAGCTTTCTTT. Translating gives CASSYLFDRRDGEAFF. J is TRBJ1-1 and V is TRBV7-8, with a weak D call TRBD1 (5 bases). Germline loops: CDR1 SGHVS, CDR2 FQNEAQ. Trimming cost V 4 bases and J 7 bases, with 22 bases left between them. This CDR3 comprises 16 residues. The complete variable domain, with remaining parts taken from reference TRBV7-8 and TRBJ1-1, reads GAGVSQSPRYKVAKRGQDVALRCDPISGHVSLFWYQQALGQGPEFLTYFQNEAQLDKSGLPSDRFFAERPEGSVSTLKIQRTQQEDSAVYLCASSYLFDRRDGEAFFGQGTRLTVV.

This clone has a single count. The chain employs TRBV7-2 and TRBJ2-2; a weak D match, TRBD1 (6 bases). Looked up from germline, CDR1 is SGHTA and CDR2 is FQGNSA. This CDR3 is 15 amino acids long. V dropped 6 bases and J dropped 3 bases, with 14 bases sitting between them. CDR3 amino acids: CASRPGTRYTGELFF. For the CDR3, the DNA is TGTGCCAGCAGACCCGGGACACGTTACACCGGGGAGCTGTTTTTT.

The chain employs TRBV2 and TRBJ1-1, with D unresolved. The germline V gene encodes CDR1 SNHLY and CDR2 FYNNEI. Trimming pared 3 bases from V and 2 bases from J, leaving 10 bases between. The CDR3 is made up of 14 amino acids. The CDR3 sequence: CASSERDINTEAFF. The CDR3 region has the DNA TGTGCCAGCAGTGAGAGAGACATAAACACTGAAGCTTTCTTT.

This rearrangement joins TRBV7-8 to TRBJ2-2, with a possible D match to TRBD1 (6 bases). The V end was cut by 5 bases, the J end by 0 bases, with 10 bases between. CDR1 is SGHVS and CDR2 is FQNEAQ in the germline V gene. The CDR3 has 15 residues. CDR3 amino acids: CASSLDRTNTGELFF. The DNA for the CDR3 is TGTGCCAGCAGCCTAGACAGGACGAACACCGGGGAGCTGTTTTTT.

CDR3 bases: TGTGCCATCAGTGAGCAAACTAGCGGGAGATTTCATGAGCAGTTCTTC. This encodes CAISEQTSGRFHEQFF. This chain joins TRBV10-3 and TRBJ2-1; TRBD2 matches at 11 bases. The germline CDR1 and CDR2 sequences are ENHRY and SYGVKD. Germline trimming cut 2 bases from V and 8 bases from J; bases unmatched to any gene: 8. This CDR3 is built from 16 residues.

This clone showed up just once. The rearrangement uses TRBV5-6 and TRBJ2-2, with a possible D match to TRBD1 (5 bases). V lost 1 base and J lost 6, with 16 bases in between. The CDR3 is made up of 16 amino acids. CDR1 is SGHDT and CDR2 is YYEEEE in the germline V gene. The CDR3 protein is CASSLKGQGESGELFF. Written as DNA, the CDR3 is TGTGCCAGCAGCTTGAAGGGGCAGGGTGAATCCGGGGAGCTGTTTTTT.

The chain is built from TRBV6-6 and TRBJ2-5, with D uncertain. Trimming shortened V by 4 bases and J by 5 bases, and 8 bases separated the two germline ends. This CDR3 is built from 12 residues. Germline CDR1 is MNHNY and CDR2 is SVGAGI (reference sequence). In DNA, the CDR3 is TGTGCCAGCAGTTCCTCGTCGGAGACCCAGTACTTC. Translation gives CASSSSSETQYF.

This chain links TRBV27 with TRBJ1-2; 7 nucleotides agree with TRBD1. Trimming took 6 bases from V and 3 from J; bases not matched to a gene: 7. Per germline, CDR1 MNHEY and CDR2 SMNVEV (reference sequence). CDR3 length equals 14 residues. CDR3 sequence (DNA): TGTGCCAGCAGGACAGGGTGGTACGACTATGGCTACACCTTC. This translates into CASRTGWYDYGYTF.

The chain couples TRBV2 to TRBJ1-1; D remains unclear. Germline CDR1 and CDR2: SNHLY and FYNNEI. This CDR3 region has 15 residues. V lost 8 bases to trimming and J lost 0 bases, with 16 bases between them. The CDR3 region has the DNA TGTGCCAGCGGCGACGGGTTGATCATGAACACTGAAGCTTTCTTT. It yields the protein CASGDGLIMNTEAFF.

The count of this clone is one. This sequence joins TRBV5-1 and TRBJ2-1; D remains ambiguous. The germline CDR1 and CDR2 sequences are SGHRS and YFSETQ. The CDR3 extends over 16 amino acids. V lost 3 bases and J lost 0, with 13 bases in between. The CDR3 region is CASSSTVSSSYNEQFF. CDR3 in DNA: TGCGCCAGCAGCTCCACTGTGTCGAGCTCCTACAATGAGCAGTTCTTC.

V gene TRBV5-6 combines with J gene TRBJ1-4; D gene ambiguous. Per the germline V gene, CDR1 is SGHDT and CDR2 is YYEEEE. V was shortened by 3 bases and J by 0 bases, with 12 bases between the two germline ends. The CDR3 is made up of 16 amino acids. The CDR3 sequence: CASSSPNIATNEKLFF. In DNA, the CDR3 is TGTGCCAGCAGCTCGCCCAACATTGCAACTAATGAAAAACTGTTTTTT. Full variable domain (rest looked up from reference TRBV5-6 and TRBJ1-4): DAGVTQSPTHLIKTRGQQVTLRCSPKSGHDTVSWYQQALGQGPQFIFQYYEEEERQRGNFPDRFSGHQFPNYSSELNVNALLLGDSALYLCASSSPNIATNEKLFFGSGTQLSVL.

This chain links TRBV9 with TRBJ1-1, with D maybe TRBD1 (6 bases). The CDR3 has 13 amino acids. Germline lookup yields CDR1 SGDLS and CDR2 YYNGEE. V was pared by 3 bases and J by 4 bases, with 10 bases between. CDR3 bases: TGTGCCAGCAGCGCACAGGGTTCCACTGAAGCTTTCTTT. It encodes CASSAQGSTEAFF.